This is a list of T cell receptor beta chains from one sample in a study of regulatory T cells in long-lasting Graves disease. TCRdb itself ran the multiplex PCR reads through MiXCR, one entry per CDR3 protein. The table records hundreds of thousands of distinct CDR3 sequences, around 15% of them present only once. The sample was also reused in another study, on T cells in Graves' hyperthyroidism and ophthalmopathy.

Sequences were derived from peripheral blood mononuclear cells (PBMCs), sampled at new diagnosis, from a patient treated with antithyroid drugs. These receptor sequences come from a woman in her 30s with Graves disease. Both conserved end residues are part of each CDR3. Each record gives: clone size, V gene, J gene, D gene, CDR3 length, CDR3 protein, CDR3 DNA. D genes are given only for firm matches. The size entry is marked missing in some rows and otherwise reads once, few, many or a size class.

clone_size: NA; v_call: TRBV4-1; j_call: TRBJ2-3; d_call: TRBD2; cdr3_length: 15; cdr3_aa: CASRAGGGGTDTQYF; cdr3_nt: TGCGCCAGTAGGGCGGGGGGGGGCGGCACAGATACGCAGTATTTT
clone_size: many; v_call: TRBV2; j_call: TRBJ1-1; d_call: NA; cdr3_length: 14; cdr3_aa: CASSEGRMNTEAFF; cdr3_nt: TGTGCCAGCAGTGAAGGTAGGATGAACACTGAAGCTTTCTTT
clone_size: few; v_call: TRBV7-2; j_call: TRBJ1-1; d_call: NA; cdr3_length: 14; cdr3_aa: CASSLAVTVVEAFF; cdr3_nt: TGTGCCAGCAGCTTAGCGGTGACAGTAGTTGAAGCTTTCTTT
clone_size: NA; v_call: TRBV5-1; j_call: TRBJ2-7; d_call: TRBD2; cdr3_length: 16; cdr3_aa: CASSLFTSGSSYEQYF; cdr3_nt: TGCGCCAGCAGCTTGTTCACTAGCGGGAGTAGTTACGAGCAGTACTTC
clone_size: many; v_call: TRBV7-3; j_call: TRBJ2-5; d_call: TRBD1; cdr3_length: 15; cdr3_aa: CASSSGQGAWETQYF; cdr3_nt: TGTGCCAGCAGCTCGGGACAGGGGGCATGGGAGACCCAGTACTTC
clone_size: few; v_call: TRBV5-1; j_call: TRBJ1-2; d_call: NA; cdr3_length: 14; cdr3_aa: CASSQVSGAYGYTF; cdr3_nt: TGCGCCAGCAGCCAAGTCTCGGGGGCCTATGGCTACACCTTC
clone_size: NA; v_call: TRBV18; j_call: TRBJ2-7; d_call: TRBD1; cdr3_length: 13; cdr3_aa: CASSLTGGHEQYF; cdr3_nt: TGTGCCAGCTCGCTGACAGGGGGCCACGAGCAGTACTTC
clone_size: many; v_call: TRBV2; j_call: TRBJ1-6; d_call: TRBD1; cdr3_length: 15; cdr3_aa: CASRGGQAVNSPLHF; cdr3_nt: TGTGCCAGCAGGGGAGGACAGGCGGTTAATTCACCCCTCCACTTT
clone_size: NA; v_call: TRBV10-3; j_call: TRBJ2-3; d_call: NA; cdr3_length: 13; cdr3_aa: CATGPPGTDTQYF; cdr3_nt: TGTGCCACAGGGCCACCTGGCACAGATACGCAGTATTTT
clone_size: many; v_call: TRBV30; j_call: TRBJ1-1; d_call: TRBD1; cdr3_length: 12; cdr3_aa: CAWNRGFTEAFF; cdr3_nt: TGTGCCTGGAACAGGGGATTTACTGAAGCTTTCTTT
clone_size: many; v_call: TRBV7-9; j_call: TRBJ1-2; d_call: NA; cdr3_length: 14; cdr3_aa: CASSLIGEGYGYTF; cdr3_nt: TGTGCCAGCAGCTTAATCGGAGAGGGCTATGGCTACACCTTC
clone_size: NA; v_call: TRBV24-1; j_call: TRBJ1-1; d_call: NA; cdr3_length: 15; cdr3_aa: CATSDRNNFETEAFF; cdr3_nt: TGTGCCACCAGTGATCGAAACAACTTCGAAACTGAAGCTTTCTTT
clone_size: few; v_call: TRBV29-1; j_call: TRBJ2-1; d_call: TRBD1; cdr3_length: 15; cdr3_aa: CSVEVRDRVPNEQFF; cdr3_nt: TGCAGCGTTGAAGTCAGGGACAGGGTTCCCAATGAGCAGTTCTTC
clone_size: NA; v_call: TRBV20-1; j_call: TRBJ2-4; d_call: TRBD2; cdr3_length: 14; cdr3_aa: CSAPLAGNTNIQYF; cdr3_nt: TGCAGTGCCCCACTAGCGGGGAACACAAACATTCAGTACTTC
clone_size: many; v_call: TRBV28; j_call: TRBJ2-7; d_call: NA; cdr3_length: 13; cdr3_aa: CASSFLRGHEQYF; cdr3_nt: TGTGCCAGCAGTTTTCTGCGGGGCCACGAGCAGTACTTC
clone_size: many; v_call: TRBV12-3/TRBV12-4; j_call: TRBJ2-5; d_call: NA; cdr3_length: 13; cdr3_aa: CASTRRGEETQYF; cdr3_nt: TGTGCCAGCACCCGACGGGGTGAAGAGACCCAGTACTTC
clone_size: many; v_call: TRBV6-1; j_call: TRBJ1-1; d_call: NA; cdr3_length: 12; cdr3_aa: CASSTGASEAFF; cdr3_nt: TGTGCCAGCAGTACGGGGGCATCTGAAGCTTTCTTT
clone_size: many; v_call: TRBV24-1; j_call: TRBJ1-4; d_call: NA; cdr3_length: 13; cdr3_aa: CATSARVGEKLFF; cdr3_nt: TGTGCCACCAGTGCCAGGGTCGGTGAAAAACTGTTTTTT
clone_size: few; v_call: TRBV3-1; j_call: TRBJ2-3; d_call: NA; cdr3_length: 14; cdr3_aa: CASSQVRYTDTQYF; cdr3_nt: TGTGCCAGCAGCCAAGTCAGATACACAGATACGCAGTATTTT
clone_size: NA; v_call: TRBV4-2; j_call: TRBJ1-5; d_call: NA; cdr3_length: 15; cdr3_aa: CASSQEPGPHQPQHF; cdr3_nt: TGTGCCAGCAGCCAGGAACCGGGGCCCCATCAGCCCCAGCATTTT
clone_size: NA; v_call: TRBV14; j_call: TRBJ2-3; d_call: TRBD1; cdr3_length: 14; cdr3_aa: CASSRDRVRDTQYF; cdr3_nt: TGTGCCAGCAGCCGGGACAGGGTAAGGGATACGCAGTATTTT
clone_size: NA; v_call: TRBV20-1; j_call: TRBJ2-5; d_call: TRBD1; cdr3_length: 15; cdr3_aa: CSAEVRDSLLETQYF; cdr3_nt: TGCAGTGCTGAAGTACGGGACAGCCTTTTGGAGACCCAGTACTTC
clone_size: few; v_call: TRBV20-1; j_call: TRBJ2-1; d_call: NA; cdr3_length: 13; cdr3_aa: CSARGTTRHEQFF; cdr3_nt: TGCAGTGCTAGAGGGACCACGCGGCATGAGCAGTTCTTC
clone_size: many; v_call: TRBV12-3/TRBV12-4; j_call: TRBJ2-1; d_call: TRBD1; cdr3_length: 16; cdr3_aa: CASGPGQGAAYNEQFF; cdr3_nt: TGTGCCAGCGGACCCGGACAGGGGGCGGCCTACAATGAGCAGTTCTTC
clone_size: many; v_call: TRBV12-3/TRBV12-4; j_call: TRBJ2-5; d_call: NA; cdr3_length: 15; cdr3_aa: CASTRSGKEGVTQYF; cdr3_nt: TGTGCCAGCACTCGCTCGGGAAAGGAGGGTGTGACCCAGTACTTC
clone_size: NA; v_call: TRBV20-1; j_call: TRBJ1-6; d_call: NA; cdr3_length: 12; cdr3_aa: CSARDLGPPLHF; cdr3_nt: TGCAGTGCTAGAGATCTGGGTCCACCCCTCCACTTT
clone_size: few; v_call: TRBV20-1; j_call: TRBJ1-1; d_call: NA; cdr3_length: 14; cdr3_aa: CSAIRGGRNTEAFF; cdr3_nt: TGCAGTGCCATTAGGGGAGGAAGAAACACTGAAGCTTTCTTT
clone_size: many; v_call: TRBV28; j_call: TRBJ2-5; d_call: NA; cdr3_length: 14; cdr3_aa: CASSFGGSQETQYF; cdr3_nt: TGTGCCAGCAGTTTCGGGGGTTCCCAAGAGACCCAGTACTTC
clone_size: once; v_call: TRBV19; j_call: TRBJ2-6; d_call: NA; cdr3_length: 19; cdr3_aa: CASSIPTRASYSGANVLTF; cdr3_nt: TGTGCCAGTAGTATCCCAACCAGGGCCAGCTATTCTGGGGCCAACGTCCTGACTTTC
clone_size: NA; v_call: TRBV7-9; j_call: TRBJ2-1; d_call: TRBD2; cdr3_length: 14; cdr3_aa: CASTSGLASDEQFF; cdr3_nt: TGTGCCAGCACCTCAGGACTAGCGAGCGATGAGCAGTTCTTC
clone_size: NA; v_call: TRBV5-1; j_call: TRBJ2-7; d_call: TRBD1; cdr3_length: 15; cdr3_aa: CASGPGTGGSYEQYF; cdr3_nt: TGCGCCAGCGGACCCGGGACAGGGGGCTCCTACGAGCAGTACTTC
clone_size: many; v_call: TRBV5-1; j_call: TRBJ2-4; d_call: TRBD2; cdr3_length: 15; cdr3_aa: CASSFIAGGMDIQYF; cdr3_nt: TGCGCCAGCAGCTTTATAGCGGGAGGGATGGACATTCAGTACTTC
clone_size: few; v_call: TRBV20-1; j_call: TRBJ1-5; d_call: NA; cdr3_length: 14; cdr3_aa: CSARDGGGNQPQHF; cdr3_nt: TGCAGTGCTAGAGATGGTGGGGGCAATCAGCCCCAGCATTTT
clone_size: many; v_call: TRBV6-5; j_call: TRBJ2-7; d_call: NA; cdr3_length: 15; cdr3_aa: CASSYSGFSSYEQYF; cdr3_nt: TGTGCCAGCAGTTACTCAGGGTTTAGCTCCTACGAGCAGTACTTC
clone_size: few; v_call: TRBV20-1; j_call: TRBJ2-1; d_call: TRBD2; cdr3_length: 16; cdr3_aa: CSARDPSGSSYNEQFF; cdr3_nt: TGCAGTGCTAGAGATCCTAGCGGGAGCTCCTACAATGAGCAGTTCTTC
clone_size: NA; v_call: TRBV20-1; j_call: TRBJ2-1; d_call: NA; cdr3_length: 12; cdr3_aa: CGYPKGGSEQFF; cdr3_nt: TGCGGTTATCCCAAAGGGGGGTCGGAGCAGTTCTTC
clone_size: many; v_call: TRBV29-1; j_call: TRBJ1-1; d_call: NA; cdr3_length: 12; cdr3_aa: CSEQTVNTEAFF; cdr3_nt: TGCAGCGAGCAAACAGTAAACACTGAAGCTTTCTTT
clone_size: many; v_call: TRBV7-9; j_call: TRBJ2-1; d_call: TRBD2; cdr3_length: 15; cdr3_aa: CASSRYTSGGNEQFF; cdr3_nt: TGTGCCAGCAGCCGTTATACGAGCGGGGGAAATGAGCAGTTCTTC
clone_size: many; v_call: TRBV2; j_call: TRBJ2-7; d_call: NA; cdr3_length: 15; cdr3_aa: CASSSTYLTAYEQYF; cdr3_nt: TGTGCCAGCAGTTCGACCTATTTGACAGCCTACGAGCAGTACTTC
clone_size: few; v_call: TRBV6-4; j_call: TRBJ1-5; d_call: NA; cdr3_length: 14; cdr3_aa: CVSSPTARNQPQHF; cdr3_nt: TGTGTCAGCAGTCCTACAGCCCGAAATCAGCCCCAGCATTTT
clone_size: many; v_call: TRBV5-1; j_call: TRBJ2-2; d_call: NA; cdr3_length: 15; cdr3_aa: CASSLGHTNTGELFF; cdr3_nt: TGCGCCAGCAGCTTGGGACATACGAACACCGGGGAGCTGTTTTTT
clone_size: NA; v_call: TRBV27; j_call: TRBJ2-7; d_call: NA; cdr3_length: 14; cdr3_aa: CASSPSRLRYEQYF; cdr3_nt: TGTGCCAGCAGCCCCTCACGGTTACGGTACGAGCAGTACTTC
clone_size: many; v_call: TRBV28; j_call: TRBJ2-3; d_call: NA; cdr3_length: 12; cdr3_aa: CASSFAAMGQYF; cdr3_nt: TGTGCCAGCAGTTTCGCAGCGATGGGGCAGTATTTT
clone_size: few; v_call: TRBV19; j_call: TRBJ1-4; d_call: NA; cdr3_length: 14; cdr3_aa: CASRRQTTNEKLFF; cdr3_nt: TGTGCCAGTAGACGACAGACAACTAATGAAAAACTGTTTTTT
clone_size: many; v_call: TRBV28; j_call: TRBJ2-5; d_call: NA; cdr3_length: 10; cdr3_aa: CASSWETQYF; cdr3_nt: TGTGCCAGCAGTTGGGAGACCCAGTACTTC
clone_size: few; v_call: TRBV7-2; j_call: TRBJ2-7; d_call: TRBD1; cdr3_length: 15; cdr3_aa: CASSLPRTGGYEQYF; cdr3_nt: TGTGCCAGCAGCTTACCTCGGACAGGGGGCTACGAGCAGTACTTC
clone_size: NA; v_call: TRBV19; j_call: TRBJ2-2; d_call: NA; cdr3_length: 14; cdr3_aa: CASSGPERTGELFF; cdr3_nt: TGTGCCAGTAGTGGGCCGGAACGCACCGGGGAGCTGTTTTTT
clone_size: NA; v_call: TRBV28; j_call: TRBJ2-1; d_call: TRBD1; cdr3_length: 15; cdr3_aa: CASSPGTGGTYEQFF; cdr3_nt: TGTGCCAGCAGTCCAGGGACAGGGGGCACCTACGAGCAGTTCTTC
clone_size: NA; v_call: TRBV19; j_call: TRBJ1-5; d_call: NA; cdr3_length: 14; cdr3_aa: CASSIPGRLQPQHF; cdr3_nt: TGTGCCAGTAGTATCCCGGGACGGCTCCAGCCCCAGCATTTT
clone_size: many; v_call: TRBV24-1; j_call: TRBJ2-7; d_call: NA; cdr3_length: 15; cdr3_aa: CATSGSGSRTYEQYF; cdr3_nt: TGTGCCACCAGTGGCTCCGGGTCGCGGACCTACGAGCAGTACTTC
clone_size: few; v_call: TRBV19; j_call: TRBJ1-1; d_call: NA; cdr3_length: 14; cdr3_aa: CASSIDFREGGPFF; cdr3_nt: TGTGCCAGTAGTATAGATTTCCGGGAAGGTGGACCTTTCTTT
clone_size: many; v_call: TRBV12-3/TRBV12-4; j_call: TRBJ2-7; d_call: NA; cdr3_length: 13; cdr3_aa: CASSLASPTEQYF; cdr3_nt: TGTGCCAGCAGTTTAGCCTCACCTACCGAGCAGTACTTC
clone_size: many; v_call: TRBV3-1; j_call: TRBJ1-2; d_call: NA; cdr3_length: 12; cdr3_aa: CASSSRGYGYTF; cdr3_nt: TGTGCCAGCAGCTCCCGCGGCTATGGCTACACCTTC
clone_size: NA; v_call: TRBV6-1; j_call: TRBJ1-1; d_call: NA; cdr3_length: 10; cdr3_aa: CASGTSGAFF; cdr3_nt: TGTGCCAGCGGTACCTCGGGGGCTTTCTTT
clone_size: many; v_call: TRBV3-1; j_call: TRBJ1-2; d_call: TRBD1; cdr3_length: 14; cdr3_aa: CASSQDSGGYGYTF; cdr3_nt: TGTGCCAGCAGCCAAGATTCAGGGGGCTATGGCTACACCTTC
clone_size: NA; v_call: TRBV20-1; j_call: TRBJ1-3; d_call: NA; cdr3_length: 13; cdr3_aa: CSATGNSGNTIYF; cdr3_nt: TGCAGCGCAACAGGAAACTCTGGAAACACCATATATTTT